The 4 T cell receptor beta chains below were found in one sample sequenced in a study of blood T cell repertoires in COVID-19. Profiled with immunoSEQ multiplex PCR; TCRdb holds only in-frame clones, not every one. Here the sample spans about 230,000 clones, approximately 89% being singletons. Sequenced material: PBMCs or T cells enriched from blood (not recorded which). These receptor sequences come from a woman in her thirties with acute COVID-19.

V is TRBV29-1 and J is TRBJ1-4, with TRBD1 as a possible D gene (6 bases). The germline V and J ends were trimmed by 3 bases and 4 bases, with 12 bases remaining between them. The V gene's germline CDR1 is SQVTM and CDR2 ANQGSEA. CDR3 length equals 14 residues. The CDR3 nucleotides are TGCAGCGTTGACGAAACAGGGATTAATGAAAAACTGTTTTTT. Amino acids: CSVDETGINEKLFF.

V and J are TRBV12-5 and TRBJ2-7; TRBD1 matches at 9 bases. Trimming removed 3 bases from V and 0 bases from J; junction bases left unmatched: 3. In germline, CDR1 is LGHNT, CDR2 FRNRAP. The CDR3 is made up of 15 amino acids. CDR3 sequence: CASGLGTGSSYEQYF. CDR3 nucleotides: TGTGCTAGTGGTTTAGGGACAGGGAGCTCCTACGAGCAGTACTTC.

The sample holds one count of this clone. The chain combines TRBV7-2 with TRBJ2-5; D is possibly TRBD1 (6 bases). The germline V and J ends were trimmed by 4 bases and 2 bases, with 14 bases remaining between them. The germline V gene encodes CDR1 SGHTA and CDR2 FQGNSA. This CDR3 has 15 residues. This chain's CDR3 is CASSSGQRLQETQYF. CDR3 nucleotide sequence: TGTGCCAGCAGCTCAGGACAGAGACTACAAGAGACCCAGTACTTC.

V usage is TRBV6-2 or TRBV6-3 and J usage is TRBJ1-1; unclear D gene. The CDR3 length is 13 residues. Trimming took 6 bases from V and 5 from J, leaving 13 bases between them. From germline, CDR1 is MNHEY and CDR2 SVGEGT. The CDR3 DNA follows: TGTGCCAGCAGCCCAGGAAGAGGAACTGAAGCTTTCTTT. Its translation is CASSPGRGTEAFF.